This TCR beta chain emerged from a study of T cell responses to AZD1222 COVID-19 vaccine. Study-wide points: Dominant at 160-218 and 743-854, vaccine-associated CD4 TCRs also spanned spike.

A remark on this clone: Its antigen is undetermined.

J gave up 4 bases and V 2 bases, and 6 bases lay outside the gene matches. Looked up from germline, CDR1 is LGHNA and CDR2 is YNFKEQ. This CDR3 has 17 residues. TCRdb's table, derived via immunoSEQ multiplex PCR, lists solely in-frame clones and lacks some. The data hold 160,000 or so clones, with about 92% observed a single time. This sequence originates from an adult in good health. The sample was peripheral blood, taken on day 0 of AZD1222 vaccination. The V gene is TRBV4-2, the J gene TRBJ2-3; 13 nucleotides match TRBD2. The CDR3 spells CASSQFRTSGSADTQYF. CDR3 coding DNA: TGTGCCAGCAGCCAATTTCGGACTAGCGGGAGTGCAGATACGCAGTATTTT.